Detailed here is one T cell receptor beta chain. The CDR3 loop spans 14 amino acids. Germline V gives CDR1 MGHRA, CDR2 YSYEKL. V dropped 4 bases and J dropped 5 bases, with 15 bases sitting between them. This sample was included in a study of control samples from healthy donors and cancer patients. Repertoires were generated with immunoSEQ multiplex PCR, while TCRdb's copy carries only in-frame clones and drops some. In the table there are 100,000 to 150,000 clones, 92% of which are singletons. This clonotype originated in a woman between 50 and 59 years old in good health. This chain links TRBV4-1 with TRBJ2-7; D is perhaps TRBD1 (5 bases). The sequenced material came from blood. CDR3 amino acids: CASSLQGPLDEQYF. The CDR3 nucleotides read TGCGCCAGCAGCCTCCAGGGTCCGCTGGACGAGCAGTACTTC.